This TCR beta chain is from a study of T-cell memory formation after mild COVID-19. Overall study results and limits: Clones contracting over day 15 to 85 were CD4/CD8 balanced, with later expanders leaning CD4+. Contracting clones localized mainly to CM and EM when CD4+ and mainly to EMRA when CD8+.

Concerning this clonotype: Its matching antigen is unknown.

CDR1 is ENHRY, CDR2 SYGVKD, per germline. The CDR3 runs 12 residues. The V end lost 3 bases, the J end lost 4 bases, and 7 bases lay between the germline ends. 5'RACE with constant-segment primers built TCRalpha and TCRbeta cDNA libraries with UMIs. TCRdb independently ran MiXCR on the 5' RACE reads; one entry per CDR3 protein. Among about 140,000 distinct CDR3 sequences, 14% were seen once, and the ten largest hold about 30%. The chain links TRBV10-3 to TRBJ2-7; no clear D gene. The sequence derives from an adult woman who had mild COVID-19 (a few samples of this study predate the infection). Cell type and time point are not known. Sequencing was performed on PBMCs or a T cell subset sorted from them (not recorded which). The CDR3 bases are TGTGCCATCAGTGACCCCCGGTACGAGCAGTACTTC. Translation gives CAISDPRYEQYF.